Listed below are T cell receptor beta chains from one sample, sequenced in a study of blood T cell repertoires in COVID-19. The table came from immunoSEQ multiplex PCR; TCRdb's copy has only in-frame clones and leaves some out. The sample holds approximately 190,000 clones, about 81% seen once. Sequencing was done on a sample of peripheral blood. The receptor source for this set is a young man with active or convalescent COVID-19. The CDR3 runs from the conserved cysteine through the conserved F or W. Fields, in order: clone size, J gene, D gene, V gene, CDR3 DNA, CDR3 protein. D genes are given only for firm matches. Rows give clone size only sometimes, using once, few, many, or a class for an expanded clone.

size: .; J: TRBJ2-3; D: .; V: TRBV9; DNA: TGTGCCAGCAGCCCACGGACAGTTAGCACAGATACGCAGTATTTT; CDR3: CASSPRTVSTDTQYF
size: .; J: TRBJ1-1; D: TRBD1; V: TRBV6-2/TRBV6-3; DNA: TGTGCCAGCAGTTACTCAGGACAGGGGGGCGGCACTGAAGCTTTCTTT; CDR3: CASSYSGQGGGTEAFF
size: .; J: TRBJ1-2; D: .; V: TRBV4-3; DNA: TGCGCCAGCAGCCAAGACAGGTCGGGGGGCTACTATGGCTACACCTTC; CDR3: CASSQDRSGGYYGYTF
size: .; J: TRBJ2-7; D: .; V: TRBV18; DNA: TGTGCCAGCTCATCCTCCACAGGCTCCTACGAGCAGTACTTC; CDR3: CASSSSTGSYEQYF
size: .; J: TRBJ2-2; D: .; V: TRBV5-5; DNA: TGTGCCAGCAGCCCCGATCCTATGAACACCGGGGAGCTGTTTTTT; CDR3: CASSPDPMNTGELFF
size: .; J: TRBJ2-6; D: TRBD1; V: TRBV5-1; DNA: TGCGCCAGCGACAAAGCTTGGGGACAGGGAATCTCCGGGGCCAACGTCCTGACTTTC; CDR3: CASDKAWGQGISGANVLTF
size: few; J: TRBJ2-3; D: .; V: TRBV11-3; DNA: TGTGCCAGCAGCTTACGCAGGGGTAGCGGGTGGACTAGCACAGATACGCAGTATTTT; CDR3: CASSLRRGSGWTSTDTQYF
size: few; J: TRBJ1-5; D: TRBD1; V: TRBV18; DNA: TGTGCCAGCTCAAGGGACAGAAAGCAGCCCCAGCATTTT; CDR3: CASSRDRKQPQHF
size: .; J: TRBJ1-1; D: .; V: TRBV3-1/TRBV3-2; DNA: TGTGCCAGCAGCCAAAATCAGGGTCGGTCTGAAGCTTTCTTT; CDR3: CASSQNQGRSEAFF
size: few; J: TRBJ1-5; D: TRBD1; V: TRBV19; DNA: TGTGCCAGTACTCTTGGGACAGGGTTTCAGCCCCAGCATTTT; CDR3: CASTLGTGFQPQHF
size: once; J: TRBJ2-1; D: TRBD2; V: TRBV29-1; DNA: TGCAGCGTTGTTGCGGGAGCCATGCAGTTCTTC; CDR3: CSVVAGAMQFF
size: few; J: TRBJ1-4; D: TRBD1; V: TRBV2; DNA: TGTGCCGGGGGACAGGTCCGCGCAACTAATGAAAAACTGTTTTTT; CDR3: CAGGQVRATNEKLFF
size: .; J: TRBJ1-6; D: .; V: TRBV7-9; DNA: TGTGCCAGCAGCTTAGTAGAGGGAGCCCACTCACCCCTCCACTTT; CDR3: CASSLVEGAHSPLHF
size: .; J: TRBJ2-7; D: .; V: TRBV6-5; DNA: TGTGCCAGCAGTTACGGCGGGGTCGGACAATACGAGCAGTACTTC; CDR3: CASSYGGVGQYEQYF
size: .; J: TRBJ1-2; D: .; V: TRBV19; DNA: TGTGCCAGTTCCACGCAGCCGGGACAAAACTATGGCTACACCTTC; CDR3: CASSTQPGQNYGYTF
size: once; J: TRBJ1-3; D: .; V: TRBV7-2; DNA: TGTGCCAGCAGCTTACGTCCGGGGTCGGCTGGAAACACCATATATTTT; CDR3: CASSLRPGSAGNTIYF
size: .; J: TRBJ1-1; D: .; V: TRBV27; DNA: TGTGCCAGCAGTTCACAGGGAAGGACTGAAGCTTTCTTT; CDR3: CASSSQGRTEAFF
size: .; J: TRBJ2-5; D: TRBD1; V: TRBV30; DNA: TGTGCCTGGAGTGAGACAGGGGGCGCCTTTGAGACCCAGTACTTC; CDR3: CAWSETGGAFETQYF
size: .; J: TRBJ1-6; D: TRBD1; V: TRBV6-4; DNA: TGTGCCAGCAGCCCCGGGACAGATAATTCACCCCTCCACTTT; CDR3: CASSPGTDNSPLHF
size: .; J: TRBJ2-2; D: .; V: TRBV5-4; DNA: TGTGCCAGCAGCTCCGGCCCAGGGTTTGAGCTGTTTTTT; CDR3: CASSSGPGFELFF
size: .; J: TRBJ1-2; D: TRBD1; V: TRBV12-3/TRBV12-4; DNA: TGTGCCAGCAGTTACGGGACAGGCTATGGCTACACCTTC; CDR3: CASSYGTGYGYTF
size: .; J: TRBJ2-5; D: TRBD2; V: TRBV6-2/TRBV6-3; DNA: TGTGCCAGCAGTTACATTGCGGGAGGGCCGGAGACCCAGTACTTC; CDR3: CASSYIAGGPETQYF
size: .; J: TRBJ1-2; D: .; V: TRBV6-6; DNA: TGTGCCAGCAGTCCCCCTGTCTCTGGCTACACCTTC; CDR3: CASSPPVSGYTF
size: .; J: TRBJ2-3; D: TRBD2; V: TRBV7-8; DNA: TGTGCCAGCAGCTTATCCCAGGGACTAGCGGGTACAGATACGCAGTATTTT; CDR3: CASSLSQGLAGTDTQYF
size: .; J: TRBJ2-7; D: TRBD1; V: TRBV11-2; DNA: TGTGCCAGCAGCTTAGCGGGGACAGGCTTCCGTTGGCAGTACTTC; CDR3: CASSLAGTGFRWQYF
size: .; J: TRBJ2-1; D: .; V: TRBV9; DNA: TGTGCCAGCAGCGTACATGCGGGTAACAATGAGCAGTTCTTC; CDR3: CASSVHAGNNEQFF
size: few; J: TRBJ1-5; D: .; V: TRBV19; DNA: TGTGCCAGTAGTAATGCCGGTACGGGGTCCCGGAATCAGCCCCAGCATTTT; CDR3: CASSNAGTGSRNQPQHF
size: once; J: TRBJ2-3; D: .; V: TRBV4-3; DNA: TGCGCCAGCAGCCAAGATAGGGGGTCAGATACGCAGTATTTT; CDR3: CASSQDRGSDTQYF
size: .; J: TRBJ1-2; D: TRBD1; V: TRBV11-2; DNA: TGTGCCAGCAGCTCCCTACAGGGGGCGGGAGGCTACACCTTC; CDR3: CASSSLQGAGGYTF
size: .; J: TRBJ1-1; D: TRBD1; V: TRBV18; DNA: TGTGCCAGCTCATTGGGACAGGGTAGAACTGAAGCTTTCTTT; CDR3: CASSLGQGRTEAFF
size: once; J: TRBJ2-3; D: .; V: TRBV6-2/TRBV6-3; DNA: TGTGCCAGCAGTTACCCCCCGTGGCTCGGGGATACGCAGTATTTT; CDR3: CASSYPPWLGDTQYF
size: .; J: TRBJ2-1; D: .; V: TRBV29-1; DNA: TGCAGCGTTGAAGAGGGACATGCCTACAATGAGCAGTTCTTC; CDR3: CSVEEGHAYNEQFF
size: once; J: TRBJ2-1; D: .; V: TRBV27; DNA: TGTGCCAGCAGCTTGGCGGCCCAGCGCAATGAGCAGTTCTTC; CDR3: CASSLAAQRNEQFF
size: .; J: TRBJ1-1; D: .; V: TRBV9; DNA: TGTGCCAGCAGCGTAGGAAGGGGGGGAACTGAAGCTTTCTTT; CDR3: CASSVGRGGTEAFF
size: .; J: TRBJ2-3; D: TRBD2; V: TRBV4-3; DNA: TGCGCCAGCAGCCAAGCTAGCGGGGTCAGCACAGATACGCAGTATTTT; CDR3: CASSQASGVSTDTQYF
size: once; J: TRBJ1-5; D: TRBD1; V: TRBV7-3; DNA: TGTGCCAGCAGCTTACTACAGGGGGCGTGTAGTAATCAGCCCCAGCATTTT; CDR3: CASSLLQGACSNQPQHF
size: .; J: TRBJ1-6; D: TRBD1; V: TRBV3-1/TRBV3-2; DNA: TGTGCCAGCAGTCGTACAGGGGGCAGTTCACCCCTCCACTTT; CDR3: CASSRTGGSSPLHF
size: few; J: TRBJ1-1; D: .; V: TRBV7-9; DNA: TGTGCCAGCAGCTACAGGGTTGGTGAAGCTTTCTTT; CDR3: CASSYRVGEAFF
size: .; J: TRBJ1-1; D: TRBD1; V: TRBV7-9; DNA: TGTGCCAGCAGCCACAACGCTCGTGGACAGGGAAAAGCTTTCTTT; CDR3: CASSHNARGQGKAFF
size: .; J: TRBJ1-2; D: .; V: TRBV12-5; DNA: TGTGCTAGTGGCTCAGGGGTTCCGGAGGGCTACACCTTC; CDR3: CASGSGVPEGYTF
size: .; J: TRBJ1-2; D: TRBD1; V: TRBV14; DNA: TGTGCCAGCAGCTCGACGACAGGGGGATATGGCTACACCTTC; CDR3: CASSSTTGGYGYTF
size: few; J: TRBJ1-5; D: TRBD1; V: TRBV5-5; DNA: TGTGCCAGCAGCTGGGGTTTCTCCGGGACAGGGGACAGTCAGCCCCAGCATTTT; CDR3: CASSWGFSGTGDSQPQHF
size: few; J: TRBJ1-1; D: TRBD1; V: TRBV11-2; DNA: TGTGCCAGCAGGGCACAGGGGGGGAACACTGAAGCTTTCTTT; CDR3: CASRAQGGNTEAFF
size: .; J: TRBJ1-2; D: TRBD1; V: TRBV7-2; DNA: TGTGCCAGCAGCAGGACGCCAGGGGGACTCCCCTATGGCTACACCTTC; CDR3: CASSRTPGGLPYGYTF
size: .; J: TRBJ2-3; D: TRBD2; V: TRBV19; DNA: TGTGCCAGTAGTTCCGGGACTAGCGGCACCTCAGCAGATACGCAGTATTTT; CDR3: CASSSGTSGTSADTQYF
size: few; J: TRBJ2-1; D: .; V: TRBV7-2; DNA: TGTGCCAGCAGCTTAGCGGGGGGGCTCCACAATGAGCAGTTCTTC; CDR3: CASSLAGGLHNEQFF
size: .; J: TRBJ1-1; D: TRBD1; V: TRBV7-9; DNA: TGTGCCAGCAGCTCAAACCGGGACAGGGGAGGCACTGAAGCTTTCTTT; CDR3: CASSSNRDRGGTEAFF
size: few; J: TRBJ2-7; D: TRBD2; V: TRBV7-2; DNA: TGTGCCAGCAGCCAGCCCACGGGCGGGAGTTACTACGAGCAGTACTTC; CDR3: CASSQPTGGSYYEQYF
size: .; J: TRBJ1-1; D: .; V: TRBV13; DNA: TGTGCCAGCACCATGGGGAGGGAGGCTTTCTTT; CDR3: CASTMGREAFF
size: .; J: TRBJ1-2; D: .; V: TRBV18; DNA: TGTGCCAGCTCGCTCGACACCTTCTATGGCTACACCTTC; CDR3: CASSLDTFYGYTF
size: .; J: TRBJ1-3; D: .; V: TRBV9; DNA: TGTGCCAGCAGCGTAGATCCCTCTAGGTCTGGAAACACCATATATTTT; CDR3: CASSVDPSRSGNTIYF
size: once; J: TRBJ2-7; D: .; V: TRBV18; DNA: TGTGCCAGCTCAATGACAGGTCCCCTCTCCTACGAGCAGTACTTC; CDR3: CASSMTGPLSYEQYF
size: .; J: TRBJ1-6; D: .; V: TRBV12-5; DNA: TGTGCTAGTGGTTTGGTAACAGGGCCTAACTCACCCCTCCACTTT; CDR3: CASGLVTGPNSPLHF
size: .; J: TRBJ1-2; D: .; V: TRBV5-4; DNA: TGTGCCAGCACCGAACCTTCCTGGACAGTTAACTATGGCTACACCTTC; CDR3: CASTEPSWTVNYGYTF